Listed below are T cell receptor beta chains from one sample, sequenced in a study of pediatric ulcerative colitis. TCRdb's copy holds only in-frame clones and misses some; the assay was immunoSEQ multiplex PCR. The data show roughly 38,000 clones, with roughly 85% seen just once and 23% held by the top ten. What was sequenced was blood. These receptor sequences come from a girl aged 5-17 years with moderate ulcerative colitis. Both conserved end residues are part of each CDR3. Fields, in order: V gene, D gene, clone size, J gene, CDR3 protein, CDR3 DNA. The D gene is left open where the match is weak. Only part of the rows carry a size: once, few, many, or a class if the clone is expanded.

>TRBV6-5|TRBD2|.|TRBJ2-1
CASSRGTSGVNEQFF
TGTGCCAGCAGCCGTGGGACTAGCGGAGTCAATGAGCAGTTCTTC
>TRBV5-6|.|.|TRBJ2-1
CASSLSSGTAFREQFF
TGTGCCAGCAGCTTGTCGTCAGGGACGGCGTTCAGAGAGCAGTTCTTC
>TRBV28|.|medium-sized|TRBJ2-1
CASSLNLASYNEQFF
TGTGCCAGCAGTCTAAACTTGGCGTCCTACAATGAGCAGTTCTTC
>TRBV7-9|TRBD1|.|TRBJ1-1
CASSPQGTEAFF
TGTGCCAGCAGCCCACAGGGGACTGAAGCTTTCTTT
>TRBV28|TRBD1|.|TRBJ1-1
CASSLSQGASTEAFF
TGTGCCAGCAGTTTATCCCAGGGGGCGAGCACTGAAGCTTTCTTT
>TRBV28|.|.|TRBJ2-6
CASSGVTGANVLTF
TGTGCCAGCAGTGGGGTAACTGGGGCCAACGTCCTGACTTTC
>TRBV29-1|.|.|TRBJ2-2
CSALIGAYTGELFF
TGCAGCGCCTTAATCGGGGCCTACACCGGGGAGCTGTTTTTT
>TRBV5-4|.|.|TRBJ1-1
CASSLSATEAFF
TGTGCCAGCAGCTTGTCGGCTACTGAAGCTTTCTTT
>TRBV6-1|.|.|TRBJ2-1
CASSEITGKNEQFF
TGTGCCAGCAGTGAAATCACAGGGAAAAATGAACAGTTCTTC
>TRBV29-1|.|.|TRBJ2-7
CSVEGGEYEQYF
TGCAGCGTTGAAGGGGGGGAGTACGAGCAGTACTTC
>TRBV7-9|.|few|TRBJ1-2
CASSPEGGYGYTF
TGTGCCAGCAGTCCGGAAGGGGGCTATGGCTACACCTTC
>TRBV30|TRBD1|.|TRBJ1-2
CAWSVGQGARTDGYTF
TGTGCCTGGAGTGTCGGACAGGGGGCGCGTACGGATGGCTACACCTTC
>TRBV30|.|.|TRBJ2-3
CAWSGGGPKDTQYF
TGTGCCTGGAGCGGAGGGGGCCCAAAAGATACGCAGTATTTT
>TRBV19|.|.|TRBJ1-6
CASKPMGNSPLHF
TGTGCCAGTAAACCCATGGGGAATTCACCCCTCCACTTT
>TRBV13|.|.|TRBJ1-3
CASSLGVPADTIYF
TGTGCCAGCAGCTTAGGAGTCCCCGCGGACACCATATATTTT
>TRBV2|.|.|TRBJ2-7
CASTSLSYEQYF
TGTGCCAGCACTTCACTATCCTACGAGCAGTACTTC
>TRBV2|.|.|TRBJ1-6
CASRGEGHSPLHF
TGTGCCAGCCGAGGGGAGGGACATTCACCCCTCCACTTT
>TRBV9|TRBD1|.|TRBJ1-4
CASSATGVNEKLFF
TGTGCCAGCAGCGCTACAGGGGTGAATGAAAAACTGTTTTTT
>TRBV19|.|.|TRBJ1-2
CASSGSTASVYGYTF
TGTGCCAGTAGTGGATCGACAGCCTCTGTCTATGGCTACACCTTC
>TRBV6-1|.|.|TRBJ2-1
CASRGGSSYNEQFF
TGTGCCAGCAGAGGGGGAAGCTCCTACAATGAGCAGTTCTTC
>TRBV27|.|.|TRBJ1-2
CASRPRRQNYGYTF
TGTGCCAGCAGACCGAGAAGACAGAACTATGGCTACACCTTC
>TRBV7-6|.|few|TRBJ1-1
CASSLASRGSEAFF
TGTGCCAGCAGCTTAGCATCCAGGGGATCTGAAGCTTTCTTT
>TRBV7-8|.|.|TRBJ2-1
CASSLLGRVGGYNEQFF
TGTGCCAGCAGCTTACTAGGCCGAGTCGGAGGCTACAATGAGCAGTTCTTC
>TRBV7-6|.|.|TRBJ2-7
CASSPRVGVEQYF
TGTGCCAGCAGCCCCCGCGTGGGGGTCGAGCAGTACTTC
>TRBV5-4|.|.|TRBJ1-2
CASSFIGGDYGYTF
TGTGCCAGCAGCTTCATTGGCGGCGACTATGGCTACACCTTC
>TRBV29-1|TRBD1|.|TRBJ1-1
CSVGTGALNTEAFF
TGCAGCGTGGGGACAGGCGCCTTGAACACTGAAGCTTTCTTT
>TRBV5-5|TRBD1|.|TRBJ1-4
CASRLRTGGLGNEKLFF
TGTGCCAGCAGGCTTCGGACAGGGGGTTTGGGAAATGAAAAACTGTTTTTT
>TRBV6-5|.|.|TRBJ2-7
CASTHGGRPYEQYF
TGTGCCAGCACCCACGGGGGAAGACCCTACGAGCAGTACTTC
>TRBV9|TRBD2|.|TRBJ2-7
CASSPGGEQYF
TGTGCCAGCAGCCCCGGGGGGGAGCAGTACTTC
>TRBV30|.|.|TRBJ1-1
CAWSPGRRNTEAFF
TGTGCCTGGAGTCCTGGACGGAGGAACACTGAAGCTTTCTTT